A selection of T cell receptor beta chains follows, all from one sample in a study of control samples from healthy donors and cancer patients. Using immunoSEQ multiplex PCR, the repertoire was profiled, and TCRdb retains in-frame clones only, with some absent. The repertoire holds some 170,000 clones, with approximately 94% as singletons. The sequenced material came from PBMCs. The receptors were sampled from a man between 60 and 75 years old with colorectal cancer. The CDR3 runs from the conserved cysteine through the conserved F or W. A D gene is named only where the DNA matches it firmly. A clone size is listed for some rows: how often the clone was seen (once, few, many), or a class if it is expanded.

CDR3aa,CDR3nt,d_gene,abundance,j_gene,v_gene
CASSRDGDTLYGYTF,TGCGCCAGCAGCAGAGATGGGGACACCCTATATGGCTACACCTTC,NA,NA,TRBJ1-2,TRBV5-1
CASSPEETQYF,TGTGCCAGCAGTCCGGAAGAGACCCAGTACTTC,NA,NA,TRBJ2-5,TRBV25-1
CASSFLLGQGYEQYF,TGTGCCAGCAGCTTTTTACTGGGACAGGGCTACGAGCAGTACTTC,TRBD1,NA,TRBJ2-7,TRBV5-5
CASSPGTLEQYF,TGTGCCAGCAGTCCCGGGACACTGGAGCAGTACTTC,NA,once,TRBJ2-7,TRBV12-3/TRBV12-4
CAWRNGRTDEAFF,TGTGCCTGGAGGAACGGTAGAACAGATGAAGCTTTCTTT,NA,NA,TRBJ1-1,TRBV30
CASSLTGTSGGYNEQFF,TGCGCCAGCAGCTTAACCGGGACTAGCGGGGGTTACAATGAGCAGTTCTTC,TRBD2,once,TRBJ2-1,TRBV5-1
CASTSPRGSGNTIYF,TGTGCCAGTACCAGCCCCCGGGGCTCTGGAAACACCATATATTTT,NA,NA,TRBJ1-3,TRBV19
CASSWGNRGPRGYTF,TGTGCCAGCAGCTGGGGGAACAGGGGGCCCCGTGGCTACACCTTC,TRBD1,NA,TRBJ1-2,TRBV9
CASTLILGGLYGYTF,TGCGCCAGCACCTTAATATTAGGGGGGCTCTATGGCTACACCTTC,NA,NA,TRBJ1-2,TRBV6-5
CASSYPQATSSYNEQFF,TGTGCCAGCAGTTACCCCCAGGCTACGAGCTCCTACAATGAGCAGTTCTTC,NA,NA,TRBJ2-1,TRBV6-2/TRBV6-3
CASSRRSRYNEQFF,TGTGCCAGTAGCCGTCGTTCGAGGTACAATGAGCAGTTCTTC,NA,NA,TRBJ2-1,TRBV19
CASSLGTDRDEQYF,TGCGCCAGCAGCTTGGGAACAGACAGGGACGAGCAGTACTTC,TRBD1,NA,TRBJ2-7,TRBV5-1
CAISESSGGRETQYF,TGTGCCATCAGTGAGTCATCCGGGGGAAGAGAGACCCAGTACTTC,NA,NA,TRBJ2-5,TRBV10-3
CASSFSTTGTEAFF,TGCGCCAGCAGCTTCTCGACGACGGGCACTGAAGCTTTCTTT,NA,NA,TRBJ1-1,TRBV5-1
CASSRWRGMNTEAFF,TGTGCCAGCAGCCGTTGGAGGGGGATGAACACTGAAGCTTTCTTT,NA,NA,TRBJ1-1,TRBV13
CAIKGTSGGQETQYF,TGTGCCATCAAAGGGACTAGCGGGGGCCAAGAGACCCAGTACTTC,TRBD2,once,TRBJ2-5,TRBV10-3
CASRKPGDTYNEQFF,TGCGCCAGCAGAAAACCAGGGGATACTTACAATGAGCAGTTCTTC,NA,NA,TRBJ2-1,TRBV5-1
CAVEGEVGETQYF,TGTGCCGTAGAGGGGGAGGTCGGAGAGACCCAGTACTTC,NA,NA,TRBJ2-5,TRBV30
CATSRGKVGGNQPQHF,TGTGCCACCAGCAGAGGCAAGGTGGGTGGCAATCAGCCCCAGCATTTT,NA,NA,TRBJ1-5,TRBV15
CASSESPGQSNEKLFF,TGTGCCAGCTCAGAATCCCCGGGACAGAGTAATGAAAAACTGTTTTTT,TRBD1,NA,TRBJ1-4,TRBV18
CASSTTEGTEAFF,TGTGCCAGTAGTACGACAGAGGGGACTGAAGCTTTCTTT,NA,NA,TRBJ1-1,TRBV19
CASSQELGFGAYEQYF,TGTGCCAGCAGCCAAGAGCTGGGGTTTGGAGCCTACGAGCAGTACTTC,NA,NA,TRBJ2-7,TRBV4-2
CASSYGQYNSPLHF,TGTGCCAGCAGTTATGGGCAGTATAATTCACCCCTCCACTTT,NA,NA,TRBJ1-6,TRBV6-2/TRBV6-3
CASSKGVTGELFF,TGCGCCAGCAGCAAGGGAGTCACCGGGGAGCTGTTTTTT,NA,NA,TRBJ2-2,TRBV5-1
CASSLQLYNEQFF,TGTGCCAGCAGTTTACAGCTTTACAATGAGCAGTTCTTC,NA,NA,TRBJ2-1,TRBV27
CASSYSNSGQGYSGANVLTF,TGTGCCAGCAGTTACTCGAATTCAGGACAGGGATACTCTGGGGCCAACGTCCTGACTTTC,TRBD1,NA,TRBJ2-6,TRBV6-2/TRBV6-3
CASRSPPGGYTF,TGTGCAAGTCGCTCCCCCCCTGGCGGCTACACCTTC,NA,NA,TRBJ1-2,TRBV12-2
CAWRGGLAAYNEQFF,TGTGCCTGGAGGGGAGGGCTAGCGGCCTACAATGAGCAGTTCTTC,TRBD2,NA,TRBJ2-1,TRBV30
CSVQGGAPGYTF,TGCAGCGTCCAGGGCGGGGCGCCTGGCTACACCTTC,NA,NA,TRBJ1-2,TRBV29-1
CASSHSGIGNTIYF,TGTGCCAGCAGCCACTCAGGGATCGGAAACACCATATATTTT,NA,few,TRBJ1-3,TRBV5-5
CASSWGNRGNTGELFF,TGCGCCAGCAGCTGGGGGAACAGGGGGAACACCGGGGAGCTGTTTTTT,TRBD1,NA,TRBJ2-2,TRBV5-1
CASSHSGGSGEQFF,TGTGCCAGCAGCCATAGCGGGGGCTCGGGTGAGCAGTTCTTC,TRBD2,NA,TRBJ2-1,TRBV5-4
CASSMVQGASTDTQYF,TGTGCCAGTAGTATGGTACAGGGGGCGAGCACAGATACGCAGTATTTT,TRBD1,NA,TRBJ2-3,TRBV19
CATSRGAGTDTQYF,TGTGCCACCAGCCGGGGGGCAGGGACAGATACGCAGTATTTT,NA,NA,TRBJ2-3,TRBV10-3
CASSARGTGSTDTQYF,TGTGCCAGCAGCGCAAGAGGGACAGGGAGCACAGATACGCAGTATTTT,TRBD1,NA,TRBJ2-3,TRBV25-1
CASSPFEGAGELFF,TGTGCCAGCAGTCCATTTGAGGGGGCCGGGGAGCTGTTTTTT,NA,NA,TRBJ2-2,TRBV6-4
CASSLKGYEQYF,TGTGCCAGCAGTTTAAAGGGATACGAGCAGTACTTC,NA,NA,TRBJ2-7,TRBV28
CASSIGTGANSPLHF,TGTGCCAGTAGTATAGGTACAGGAGCTAATTCACCCCTCCACTTT,NA,NA,TRBJ1-6,TRBV19
CASGTGSTLAKNIQYF,TGTGCCAGCGGAACCGGGTCGACTCTAGCCAAAAACATTCAGTACTTC,NA,NA,TRBJ2-4,TRBV5-8
CASSAGQGQPQHF,TGTGCCAGCAGCGCGGGACAGGGCCAGCCCCAGCATTTT,TRBD1,NA,TRBJ1-5,TRBV12-3/TRBV12-4
CASDHPGIRGYTF,TGTGCCAGCGACCACCCAGGGATCCGTGGCTACACCTTC,NA,NA,TRBJ1-2,TRBV25-1
CASTPGGDSGNTIYF,TGTGCCAGCACCCCAGGGGGGGACTCTGGAAACACCATATATTTT,TRBD1,NA,TRBJ1-3,TRBV28
CAIQGPPAGEQYF,TGTGCCATCCAGGGGCCTCCGGCGGGCGAGCAGTACTTC,NA,NA,TRBJ2-7,TRBV12-3/TRBV12-4
CASSLQGDPGGNIQYF,TGTGCCAGCAGCCTCCAGGGGGACCCCGGTGGGAACATTCAGTACTTC,TRBD1,NA,TRBJ2-4,TRBV7-8
CATSGGFENSPLHF,TGTGCCACCAGTGGGGGGTTCGAGAATTCACCCCTCCACTTT,NA,NA,TRBJ1-6,TRBV24-1
CASSLGPWDGDTQYF,TGTGCCAGTAGTTTGGGCCCTTGGGATGGAGATACGCAGTATTTT,NA,NA,TRBJ2-3,TRBV19
CASSVGGPYEQYF,TGTGCCAGCAGTGTGGGAGGTCCCTACGAGCAGTACTTC,NA,NA,TRBJ2-7,TRBV2
CASSHQIGDRFSYEQYF,TGCGCCAGCAGTCATCAAATCGGGGACAGATTCTCCTACGAGCAGTACTTC,TRBD1,NA,TRBJ2-7,TRBV23-1
CASSYSLGYYEQYF,TGTGCCAGCAGTTACTCGCTAGGTTACTACGAGCAGTACTTC,NA,NA,TRBJ2-7,TRBV6-5
CAWKQGAHNSPLHF,TGTGCCTGGAAACAGGGGGCCCATAATTCACCCCTCCACTTT,TRBD1,once,TRBJ1-6,TRBV30